One sample yielded the 29 T cell receptor beta chains listed below, sequenced in a study of chemoradiotherapy in HPV16-positive cancers. Sequenced by immunoSEQ multiplex PCR; TCRdb stores in-frame clones only, minus some. The table has 7,300 or so clones, 70% to 85% seen once. Sample: blood, taken from a patient who underwent chemoradiotherapy. The receptors shown here come from a human donor with HPV-associated anogenital cancer.

The chain couples TRBV7-8 to TRBJ2-1; the match to TRBD2 covers 7 bases. Unmatched junction bases numbered 17, after V lost 5 bases and J lost 7 bases. CDR3 length: 17 residues. Looked up from germline, CDR1 is SGHVS and CDR2 is FQNEAQ. The CDR3 is CASSPTEGERGSNEQFF. CDR3 nucleotides: TGTGCCAGCAGCCCAACAGAGGGCGAGCGGGGTTCGAATGAGCAGTTCTTC.

The chain couples TRBV15 to TRBJ1-1; a weak D match, TRBD1 (5 bases). The CDR3 loop spans 15 amino acids. Trimming removed 0 bases from V and 5 bases from J, with 13 bases in between. Germline loops: CDR1 LNHNV, CDR2 YYDKDF (reference sequence). The CDR3: CATSRDMTVPTEAFF. The CDR3 coding sequence is TGTGCCACCAGCAGAGATATGACAGTACCAACTGAAGCTTTCTTT.

This clone was observed a handful of times. The V call is TRBV6-5, the J call TRBJ1-6; no clear D. Trimming removed 2 bases from V and 8 bases from J, with 7 bases in between. This CDR3 comprises 13 residues. The germline gives CDR1 MNHEY, CDR2 SVGAGI. In DNA form, the CDR3 reads TGTGCCAGCAGTTACCTTCAGGATTCACCCCTCCACTTT. It translates to CASSYLQDSPLHF.

This clone was counted only a few times. The rearrangement uses TRBV4-2 and TRBJ1-1; D might be TRBD1 (6 bases). V shed 1 base and J shed 4 bases, with 10 bases lying between them. Germline V gene sequence: CDR1 LGHNA, CDR2 YNFKEQ. The CDR3 totals 14 residues. This CDR3 reads CASSQGPTGTEAFF. The CDR3 coding sequence is TGTGCCAGCAGCCAAGGACCGACAGGCACTGAAGCTTTCTTT.

The chain is built from TRBV19 and TRBJ2-3, with D hard to call. Trimming removed 4 bases from V and 2 bases from J, with 7 bases in between. The CDR3 spans 13 residues. Germline lookup yields CDR1 LNHDA and CDR2 SQIVND (reference sequence). The CDR3 loop is CASSTLVTDTQYF. CDR3 nucleotide sequence: TGTGCCAGTAGTACGCTCGTCACAGATACGCAGTATTTT. The whole variable domain, remainder taken from reference TRBV19 and TRBJ2-3, is DGGITQSPKYLFRKEGQNVTLSCEQNLNHDAMYWYRQDPGQGLRLIYYSQIVNDFQKGDIAEGYSVSREKKESFPLTVTSAQKNPTAFYLCASSTLVTDTQYFGPGTRLTVL.

The chain links TRBV7-9 to TRBJ2-7; D ambiguous. From germline, CDR1 is SEHNR and CDR2 FQNEAQ (reference sequence). Trimming stripped 5 bases from V and 0 bases from J, with 11 bases between. This CDR3 has 14 amino acids. CDR3 sequence reads: CASSMVGSSYEQYF. The CDR3 coding sequence is TGTGCCAGCAGCATGGTGGGTAGCTCCTACGAGCAGTACTTC.

The chain uses TRBV6-1 and TRBJ2-5, with a possible D match to TRBD2 (7 bases). Germline CDR1 reads MNHNS; CDR2 reads SASEGT. V dropped 1 base and J dropped 4 bases, with 13 bases sitting between them. This CDR3 spans 15 amino acids. Written as DNA, the CDR3 is TGTGCCAGCAGTGAAGGGGGGGGCGTGGGAGAGACCCAGTACTTC. It codes for CASSEGGGVGETQYF.

This clone appeared once. The V and J genes are TRBV9 and TRBJ2-5; D is ambiguous. V lost 0 bases and J 1 base, leaving 13 bases between the germline ends. The CDR3 covers 16 residues. Germline V gene data show CDR1 as SGDLS and CDR2 as YYNGEE. The CDR3 DNA is TGTGCCAGCAGCGTAGGAGTCAGGACGACCCAAGAGACCCAGTACTTC. Protein: CASSVGVRTTQETQYF.

The chain recombines TRBV4-3 with TRBJ2-3, with TRBD2 matching 16 bases. CDR3 length equals 19 residues. V was pared by 0 bases and J by 4 bases, with 7 bases of the junction left unmatched. Per germline, CDR1 LGHNA and CDR2 YSLEER. CDR3 loop: CASSQDSPGTSGGADTQYF. The CDR3 DNA is TGCGCCAGCAGCCAAGATTCGCCCGGGACTAGCGGGGGGGCAGATACGCAGTATTTT.

Here the CDR3 reads CASTGTYYNEQFF. CDR3 in DNA: TGTGCCAGCACCGGGACCTACTACAATGAGCAGTTCTTC. The V call is TRBV19, the J call TRBJ2-1, with D possibly called TRBD1 or TRBD2 (5 bases each). V was cut by 9 bases and J by 3 bases, with 12 bases left in between. CDR1 is LNHDA and CDR2 is SQIVND in the germline V gene (reference sequence). The CDR3 covers 13 residues.

This chain joins TRBV19 and TRBJ1-1; D is undetermined. Germline V lookup: CDR1 LNHDA, CDR2 SQIVND (reference sequence). The CDR3 runs to 11 residues. Trimming removed 7 bases from V and 10 bases from J, with 13 bases in between. CDR3 sequence reads: CASTGWATAFF. The CDR3 coding sequence is TGTGCCAGTACTGGTTGGGCTACAGCTTTCTTT.

This chain uses TRBV28 with TRBJ2-7, with 13 bases matching TRBD2. CDR1 MDHEN and CDR2 SYDVKM come from the germline V gene. The CDR3 consists of 18 residues. V trimming: 8 bases; J trimming: 0 bases; junction bases outside the gene matches: 13. CDR3 nucleotides: TGTGCCAGCCCCCCTATGGGACTAGCGGGGTGGAGCTCCTACGAGCAGTACTTC. Protein product: CASPPMGLAGWSSYEQYF.

In this sample, this clone turned up a few times. CDR3 protein: CASSESGPHYNSPLHF. CDR3 nucleotides: TGTGCCAGCAGTGAATCAGGGCCTCACTATAATTCACCCCTCCACTTT. J is TRBJ1-6 and V is TRBV6-1, with D perhaps TRBD1 (5 bases). In germline, CDR1 is MNHNS, CDR2 SASEGT. The length of the CDR3 is 16 residues. V lost 2 bases and J 3 bases, leaving 11 bases between the germline ends.

The chain links TRBV7-9 to TRBJ2-7; D may be TRBD1 (6 bases). From germline, CDR1 is SEHNR and CDR2 FQNEAQ (reference sequence). Trimming cost V 6 bases and J 3 bases, with 18 bases left between them. The CDR3 has 15 amino acids. CDR3 sequence: CASSTGTPLIYEQYF. The DNA of the CDR3 is TGTGCCAGCAGTACCGGGACACCCCTCATCTACGAGCAGTACTTC.

The V and J genes are TRBV6-4 and TRBJ2-1; a weak D match, TRBD2 (5 bases). The germline CDR1 and CDR2 sequences are MRHNA and SNTAGT. Trimming removed 3 bases at V and 9 bases at J, with 12 bases between. The CDR3 runs 13 residues. Here the CDR3 DNA reads TGTGCCAGCAGTGAAAAGGGTACTAGTGAGCAGTTCTTC. Encoded protein: CASSEKGTSEQFF.

The rearrangement joins TRBV14 to TRBJ1-1; maybe TRBD1 (5 bases). V was shortened by 6 bases and J by 1 base, with 18 bases between the two germline ends. This CDR3 is built from 16 residues. Germline CDR1 is SGHDN and CDR2 is FVKESK. The CDR3 here is CASSHLTARRNTEAFF. The CDR3 region has the DNA TGTGCCAGCAGTCACTTGACAGCACGCCGGAACACTGAAGCTTTCTTT. Complete variable domain (other parts from reference TRBV14 and TRBJ1-1): EAGVTQFPSHSVIEKGQTVTLRCDPISGHDNLYWYRRVMGKEIKFLLHFVKESKQDESGMPNNRFLAERTGGTYSTLKVQPAELEDSGVYFCASSHLTARRNTEAFFGQGTRLTVV.

The chain is built from TRBV9 and TRBJ2-5, with D hard to call. The germline gives CDR1 SGDLS, CDR2 YYNGEE. V was clipped by 4 bases and J by 5 bases, with 15 bases between them. The CDR3 extends over 14 amino acids. The CDR3: CASSQTSNGETQYF. The CDR3 bases are TGTGCCAGCAGCCAGACCTCCAACGGGGAGACCCAGTACTTC.

This chain uses TRBV18 with TRBJ2-1; no clear D gene. The germline V gene has CDR1 KGHSH and CDR2 LQKENI. The V end was cut by 4 bases, the J end by 10 bases, with 8 bases between. The CDR3 contains 11 residues. The CDR3: CASSLLEEQFF. In DNA, the CDR3 is TGTGCCAGCTCACTCCTAGAGGAGCAGTTCTTC.

The chain links TRBV18 to TRBJ1-2, with TRBD1 matching 7 bases. J gave up 6 bases and V 3 bases, and 10 bases lay outside the gene matches. Looked up from germline, CDR1 is KGHSH and CDR2 is LQKENI. The CDR3 is made up of 15 amino acids. CDR3 nucleotides: TGTGCCAGCTCACCTCGAACAGGGGCTCACGATGGCTACACCTTC. It codes for CASSPRTGAHDGYTF.

V is TRBV4-3 and J is TRBJ2-3; perhaps TRBD2 as D (7 bases). The V and J ends lost 0 bases and 8 bases respectively, with 18 bases between them. The germline CDR1 and CDR2 sequences are LGHNA and YSLEER. The CDR3 contains 16 residues. The DNA of the CDR3 is TGCGCCAGCAGCCAAGACTCACGGGGGGCCCACGCTACGCAGTATTTT. It specifies CASSQDSRGAHATQYF.

The rearrangement links TRBV7-8 to TRBJ2-7, with a tentative D call TRBD1 (6 bases). Trimming took 0 bases from V and 6 from J, leaving 15 bases between them. The CDR3 is 15 amino acids. Per germline, CDR1 SGHVS and CDR2 FQNEAQ. CDR3 bases: TGTGCCAGCAGCTTAGCGTCAGGGGCGGCGGGCGAGCAGTACTTC. Translation gives CASSLASGAAGEQYF.

The V gene is TRBV7-2, the J gene TRBJ2-1; the match to TRBD2 covers 9 bases. V lost 4 bases to trimming and J lost 2 bases; unmatched junction nucleotides: 3. The CDR3 extends over 15 amino acids. Germline values: CDR1 SGHTA, CDR2 FQGNSA. CDR3 region: CASSSTSGPYNEQFF. CDR3 in DNA: TGTGCCAGCAGCTCCACTAGCGGGCCCTACAATGAGCAGTTCTTC.

V gene TRBV10-3 combines with J gene TRBJ1-2; D gene unclear. Germline lookup yields CDR1 ENHRY and CDR2 SYGVKD. The length of the CDR3 is 11 residues. V was shortened by 2 bases and J by 7 bases, with 5 bases between the two germline ends. CDR3 region: CAISEGSGYTF. Here the CDR3 DNA reads TGTGCCATCAGTGAGGGATCTGGCTACACCTTC.

The CDR3 nucleotides read TGTGCCAGCAGCGTAGAAGGTAGCGGGGGTCACAATGAGCAGTTCTTC. Amino acids: CASSVEGSGGHNEQFF. This chain links TRBV9 with TRBJ2-1, with 9 bases lining up with TRBD2. Germline CDR1 and CDR2: SGDLS and YYNGEE. V was clipped by 0 bases and J by 5 bases; unmatched bases: 6. The CDR3 covers 16 residues.

In this sample, this clone turned up a few times. This chain uses TRBV14 with TRBJ1-6, with TRBD1 identical over 10 bases. Germline V gene sequence: CDR1 SGHDN, CDR2 FVKESK. This CDR3 is built from 15 residues. Trimming removed 3 bases from V and 6 bases from J; junction bases left unmatched: 2. The CDR3 DNA follows: TGTGCCAGCAGCCAGGGACAGGGGATTAATTCACCCCTCCACTTT. Protein product: CASSQGQGINSPLHF.

This clone has a handful of counts. This chain connects TRBV16 to TRBJ1-3; D gene ambiguous. CDR1 is KGHSY and CDR2 is FQNENV in the germline V gene. This CDR3 contains 13 residues. The V end lost 2 bases, the J end lost 0 bases, and 2 bases lay between the germline ends. CDR3: CASSQPSGNTIYF. In DNA form, the CDR3 reads TGTGCCAGCAGCCAACCCTCTGGAAACACCATATATTTT.

In this sample, this clone turned up a few times. In DNA, the CDR3 is TGTGCCATCACGGGACAGGAGGATCAGCCCCAGCATTTT. Protein sequence: CAITGQEDQPQHF. V gene TRBV10-3 combines with J gene TRBJ1-5, with 8 bases aligning to TRBD1. J lost 5 bases, V lost 7 bases, and 4 bases had no gene match. CDR3 size: 13 residues. Per germline, CDR1 ENHRY and CDR2 SYGVKD.

The rearrangement links TRBV5-1 to TRBJ2-7; TRBD2 agrees at 7 bases. Germline CDR1 SGHRS, CDR2 YFSETQ. J was trimmed by 3 bases and V by 3 bases; bases with no gene match: 9. CDR3 size: 15 residues. CDR3 coding DNA: TGCGCCAGCAGCTCTACCGCCGGGACTAACTACGAGCAGTACTTC. Its translation is CASSSTAGTNYEQYF.

The chain employs TRBV10-3 and TRBJ2-1, with D possibly being TRBD2 (7 bases). CDR1 is ENHRY, CDR2 SYGVKD, per germline. The V end was cut by 2 bases, the J end by 2 bases, with 16 bases between. The CDR3 runs to 17 residues. The CDR3 DNA sequence: TGTGCCATCAGTGAGAACCCCGGAGGGGGGGCCTACAATGAGCAGTTCTTC. It encodes CAISENPGGGAYNEQFF.